This is a list of T cell receptor beta chains from one sample in a study of ipilimumab plus nivolumab after autologous stem cell transplantation. The protocol was immunoSEQ multiplex PCR, while the TCRdb copy is restricted to in-frame clones and leaves out a portion. This table has around 15,000 clones, roughly four fifths appearing once. The specimen was PBMCs, collected in a trial of ipilimumab plus nivolumab as post-transplant consolidation. These receptor sequences come from a male donor with diffuse large B-cell lymphoma. Both conserved end residues are part of each CDR3. The D gene is left open where the match is weak. Not every row has a clone size; where given, it reads once, few, many or a size class.

CDR3aa | CDR3nt | len | v_gene | d_gene | abundance | j_gene
CASRPLLGNTEAFF | TGTGCCAGTAGGCCTCTACTTGGGAACACTGAAGCTTTCTTT | 14 | TRBV19 | NA | once | TRBJ1-1
CASSEGHTMGSYNEQFF | TGTGCCAGCAGTGAGGGACATACGATGGGTTCCTACAATGAGCAGTTCTTC | 17 | TRBV6-4 | NA | NA | TRBJ2-1
CSVELTGADYGYTF | TGCAGCGTTGAACTGACAGGGGCGGACTATGGCTACACCTTC | 14 | TRBV29-1 | TRBD1 | NA | TRBJ1-2
CASKVAGNSPLHF | TGTGCCAGCAAAGTGGCAGGGAATTCGCCCCTCCACTTT | 13 | TRBV2 | NA | NA | TRBJ1-6
CASSESPGTYEQYF | TGTGCCAGCAGTGAAAGTCCAGGGACCTACGAGCAGTACTTC | 14 | TRBV2 | NA | NA | TRBJ2-7
CASSFGTPLGEQYF | TGTGCCAGCAGTTTTGGGACACCACTAGGCGAGCAGTACTTC | 14 | TRBV5-3 | NA | NA | TRBJ2-7
CASSPRASNWGTDTQYF | TGTGCCAGCAGCCCTAGGGCTAGCAATTGGGGAACAGATACGCAGTATTTT | 17 | TRBV7-8 | NA | NA | TRBJ2-3
CASSRVNRGKGYTF | TGTGCCAGCAGTCGGGTAAACAGGGGAAAAGGCTACACCTTC | 14 | TRBV28 | TRBD1 | NA | TRBJ1-2
CATSRDRGWGQETQYF | TGTGCCACCAGCAGAGATAGGGGCTGGGGCCAAGAGACCCAGTACTTC | 16 | TRBV15 | NA | NA | TRBJ2-5
CASSSARTSGGEQYF | TGTGCCAGCAGCTCAGCTCGGACTAGCGGGGGCGAGCAGTACTTC | 15 | TRBV7-8 | TRBD2 | NA | TRBJ2-7
CASSLTQGLGDTQYF | TGTGCCAGCAGCTTAACCCAGGGGCTGGGGGATACGCAGTATTTT | 15 | TRBV11-1 | NA | once | TRBJ2-3
CASSRGGLSYEQYF | TGTGCCAGCAGCCGAGGAGGCCTCTCCTACGAGCAGTACTTC | 14 | TRBV7-6 | NA | NA | TRBJ2-7
CASSLATGQGVFPEAFF | TGTGCCAGCAGCTTAGCAACGGGACAGGGGGTTTTTCCTGAAGCTTTCTTT | 17 | TRBV7-9 | TRBD1 | NA | TRBJ1-1
CASSFARYWGNTEAFF | TGTGCCAGCAGCTTTGCGCGTTATTGGGGGAACACTGAAGCTTTCTTT | 16 | TRBV12-1 | NA | NA | TRBJ1-1